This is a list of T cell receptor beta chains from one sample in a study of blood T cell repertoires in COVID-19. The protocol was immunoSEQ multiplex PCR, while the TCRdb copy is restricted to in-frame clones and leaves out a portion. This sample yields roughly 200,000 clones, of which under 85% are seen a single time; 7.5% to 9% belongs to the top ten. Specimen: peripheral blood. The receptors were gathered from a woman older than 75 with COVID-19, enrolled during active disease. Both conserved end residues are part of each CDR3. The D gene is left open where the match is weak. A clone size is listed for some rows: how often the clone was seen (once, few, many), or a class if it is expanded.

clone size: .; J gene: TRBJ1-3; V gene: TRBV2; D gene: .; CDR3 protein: CASSGRTGPGNTIYF; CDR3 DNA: TGTGCCAGCAGTGGTAGAACAGGGCCTGGAAACACCATATATTTT
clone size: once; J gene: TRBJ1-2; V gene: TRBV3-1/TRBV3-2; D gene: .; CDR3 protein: CASSQDNTGYTF; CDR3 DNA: TGTGCCAGCAGCCAAGACAACACCGGCTACACCTTC
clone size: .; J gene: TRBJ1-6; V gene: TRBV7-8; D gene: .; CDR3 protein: CASSLGPTGQNSPLHF; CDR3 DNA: TGTGCCAGCAGCTTGGGTCCGACAGGACAAAATTCACCCCTCCACTTT
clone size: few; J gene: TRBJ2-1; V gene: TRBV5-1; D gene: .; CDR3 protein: CASSYRGGGSYNEQFF; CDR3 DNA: TGCGCCAGCAGCTATAGGGGAGGGGGTTCCTACAATGAGCAGTTCTTC
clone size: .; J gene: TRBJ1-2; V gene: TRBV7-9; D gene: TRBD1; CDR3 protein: CASSLDRGAANGYTF; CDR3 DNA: TGTGCCAGCAGCTTAGACAGGGGCGCCGCTAATGGCTACACCTTC
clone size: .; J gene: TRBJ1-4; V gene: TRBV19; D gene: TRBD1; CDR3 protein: CASSKSGTATNEKLFF; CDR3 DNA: TGTGCCAGTAGTAAGTCTGGGACAGCAACTAATGAAAAACTGTTTTTT
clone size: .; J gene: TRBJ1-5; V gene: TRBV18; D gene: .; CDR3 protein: CASSPDRNNQPQHF; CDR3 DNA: TGTGCCAGCTCACCTGACAGGAACAATCAGCCCCAGCATTTT
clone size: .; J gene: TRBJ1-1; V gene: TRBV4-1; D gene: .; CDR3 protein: CASRPAATVNTEAFF; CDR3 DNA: TGCGCCAGCAGACCAGCGGCGACGGTGAACACTGAAGCTTTCTTT
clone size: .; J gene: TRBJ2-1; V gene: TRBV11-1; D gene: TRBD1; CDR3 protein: CASSLGGTGGLNEQFF; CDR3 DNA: TGTGCCAGCAGCTTAGGAGGGACAGGGGGCCTAAATGAGCAGTTCTTC
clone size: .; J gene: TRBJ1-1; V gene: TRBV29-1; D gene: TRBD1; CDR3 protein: CSVGGTGALNTEAFF; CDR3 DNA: TGCAGCGTTGGGGGGACAGGGGCTTTGAACACTGAAGCTTTCTTT
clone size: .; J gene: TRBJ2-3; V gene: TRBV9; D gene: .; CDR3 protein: CASSPRTLGGPDTQYF; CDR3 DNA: TGTGCCAGCAGCCCCCGCACCCTCGGAGGGCCAGATACGCAGTATTTT
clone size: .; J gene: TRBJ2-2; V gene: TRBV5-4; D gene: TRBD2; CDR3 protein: CASKPSLAGGPGELFF; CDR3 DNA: TGTGCCAGCAAACCTTCGCTAGCGGGGGGGCCCGGGGAGCTGTTTTTT
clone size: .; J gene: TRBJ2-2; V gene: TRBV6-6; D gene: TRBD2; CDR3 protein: CASMGLAGPNTGELFF; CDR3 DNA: TGTGCCAGCATGGGACTAGCGGGACCGAACACCGGGGAGCTGTTTTTT
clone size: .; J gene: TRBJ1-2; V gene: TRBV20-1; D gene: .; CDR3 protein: CSARGSYGYTF; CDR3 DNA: TGCAGTGCTCGGGGGAGCTATGGCTACACCTTC
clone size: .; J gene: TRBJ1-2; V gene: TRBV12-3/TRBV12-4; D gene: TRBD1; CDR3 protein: CASTSTGDYGYTF; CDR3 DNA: TGTGCCAGCACCTCGACAGGGGACTATGGCTACACCTTC
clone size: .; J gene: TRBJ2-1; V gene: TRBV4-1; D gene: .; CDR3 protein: CASSLNRGTYNEQFF; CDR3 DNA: TGCGCCAGCAGCCTTAACCGGGGGACCTACAATGAGCAGTTCTTC
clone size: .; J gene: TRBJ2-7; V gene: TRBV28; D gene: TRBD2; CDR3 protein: CASSPPGGRKLYEQYF; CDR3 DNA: TGTGCCAGCAGCCCCCCGGGCGGGAGGAAGTTATACGAGCAGTACTTC
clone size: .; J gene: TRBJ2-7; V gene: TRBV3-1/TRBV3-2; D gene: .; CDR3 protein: CASSQQGGGEEQYF; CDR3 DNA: TGTGCCAGCAGCCAACAAGGGGGGGGCGAGGAGCAGTACTTC
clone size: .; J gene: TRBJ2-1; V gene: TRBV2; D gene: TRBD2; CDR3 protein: CASSLGTSGYNEQFF; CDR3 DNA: TGTGCCAGCAGTCTCGGGACTAGCGGCTACAATGAGCAGTTCTTC
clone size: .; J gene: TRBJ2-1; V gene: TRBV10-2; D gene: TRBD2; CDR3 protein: CASRLSGGAYNEQFF; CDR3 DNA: TGCGCCAGCAGACTAAGCGGGGGAGCCTACAATGAGCAGTTCTTC
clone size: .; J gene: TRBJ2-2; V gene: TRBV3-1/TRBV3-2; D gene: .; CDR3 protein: CASSQGPSRTGELFF; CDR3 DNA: TGTGCCAGCAGCCAAGGGCCTAGCCGAACCGGGGAGCTGTTTTTT
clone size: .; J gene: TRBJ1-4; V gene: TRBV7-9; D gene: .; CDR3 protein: CASSASRESPNEKLFF; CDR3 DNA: TGTGCCAGCAGCGCGAGTAGGGAGTCCCCAAATGAAAAACTGTTTTTT
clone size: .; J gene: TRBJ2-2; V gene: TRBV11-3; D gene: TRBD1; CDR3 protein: CASSSGTGGTGELFF; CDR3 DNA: TGTGCCAGCAGCTCCGGGACAGGGGGCACCGGGGAGCTGTTTTTT
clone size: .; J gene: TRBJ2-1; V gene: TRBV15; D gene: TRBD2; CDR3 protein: CATSNWLAGANEQFF; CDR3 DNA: TGTGCCACCAGCAACTGGCTAGCGGGGGCAAATGAGCAGTTCTTC
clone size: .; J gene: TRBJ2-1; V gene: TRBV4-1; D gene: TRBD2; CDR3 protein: CASSQGGTSFHNEQFF; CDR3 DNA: TGCGCCAGCAGCCAAGGGGGGACTAGCTTCCACAATGAGCAGTTCTTC
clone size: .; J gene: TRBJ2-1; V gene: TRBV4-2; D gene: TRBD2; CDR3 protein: CASSQGASGGYEQFF; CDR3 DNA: TGTGCCAGCAGCCAAGGGGCTAGCGGGGGGTATGAGCAGTTCTTC
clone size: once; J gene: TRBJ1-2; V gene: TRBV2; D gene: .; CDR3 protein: CASRTLMGPRGYTF; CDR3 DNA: TGTGCCAGCAGAACTCTCATGGGGCCTCGGGGCTACACCTTC
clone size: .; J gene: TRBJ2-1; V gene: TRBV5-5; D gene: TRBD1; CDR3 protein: CASSSSTGSISYNEQFF; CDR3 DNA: TGTGCCAGCAGCTCTTCGACAGGGTCTATCTCCTACAATGAGCAGTTCTTC
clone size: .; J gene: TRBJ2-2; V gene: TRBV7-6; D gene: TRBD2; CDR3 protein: CASSLAASGNAGELFF; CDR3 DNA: TGTGCCAGCAGCTTAGCCGCTAGCGGGAACGCCGGGGAGCTGTTTTTT
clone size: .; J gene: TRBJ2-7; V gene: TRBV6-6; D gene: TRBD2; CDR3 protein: CASSYSPTGGYYEQYF; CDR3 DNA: TGTGCCAGCAGTTACTCTCCGACGGGGGGGTACTACGAGCAGTACTTC
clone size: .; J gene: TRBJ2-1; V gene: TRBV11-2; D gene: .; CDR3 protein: CASSLGPGVGDEQFF; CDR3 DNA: TGTGCCAGCAGCTTAGGTCCGGGGGTAGGGGATGAGCAGTTCTTC
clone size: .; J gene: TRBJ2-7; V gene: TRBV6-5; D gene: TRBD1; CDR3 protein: CASSYSTGTGSYEQYF; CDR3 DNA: TGTGCCAGCAGTTACTCGACCGGGACAGGGTCTTACGAGCAGTACTTC
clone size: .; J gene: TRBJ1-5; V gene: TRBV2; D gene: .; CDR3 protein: CASKVEGQPQHF; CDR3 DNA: TGTGCCAGCAAGGTGGAGGGTCAGCCCCAGCATTTT
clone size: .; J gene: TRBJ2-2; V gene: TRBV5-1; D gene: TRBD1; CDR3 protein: CASSLEDRVRTGELFF; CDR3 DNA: TGCGCCAGCAGCTTGGAGGACAGGGTGAGGACCGGGGAGCTGTTTTTT
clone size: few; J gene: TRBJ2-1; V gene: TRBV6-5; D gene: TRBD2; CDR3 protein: CASRTLAGGQDEQFF; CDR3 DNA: TGTGCCAGCAGAACTCTAGCGGGGGGGCAAGATGAGCAGTTCTTC
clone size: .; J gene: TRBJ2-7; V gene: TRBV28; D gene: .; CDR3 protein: CASRHSYEQYF; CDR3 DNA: TGTGCCAGCAGGCACAGCTACGAGCAGTACTTC
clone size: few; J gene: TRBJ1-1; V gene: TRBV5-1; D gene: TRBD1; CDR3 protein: CASSLADRGTEAFF; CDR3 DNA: TGCGCCAGCAGCTTGGCCGACAGGGGCACTGAAGCTTTCTTT
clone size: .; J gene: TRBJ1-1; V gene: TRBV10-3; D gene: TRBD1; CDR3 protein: CAISPRTGNHTEAFF; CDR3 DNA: TGTGCCATCAGTCCCCGGACAGGGAACCACACTGAAGCTTTCTTT